This note documents a single TCR beta chain sequence. Its antigen remains unknown. Study processing details: The study's classifier, a distant-metastasis tool for papillary thyroid cancer, was built using CDR3 differences across clinicopathological groups. TCRdb re-called clones from the PCR reads using MiXCR. The V and J calls shown here were made by TCRdb, not taken from the authors' results. The data contain 30,000 or so clones, over 20% of them singletons. Prior to thyroid surgery, none of the patients had received any treatment. The source of the sample is a study of metastatic and nonmetastatic thyroid tumors. About the study: Repertoire data that came from the blood and tumor or nodule tissue of malignant and benign thyroid patients were compared. Whole-study findings and limits: According to reports, the diversity of TCR beta was significantly higher in malignant thyroid tumors than in benign nodules, and this held in both blood and tumor samples.

The length of the CDR3 is 16 residues. Germline lookup yields CDR1 SGDLS and CDR2 YYNGEE. Losses at the gene ends were 4 bases for V and 1 base for J; bases not matched to a gene: 8. The V call is TRBV9, the J call TRBJ1-1; TRBD1 matches 9 bases. Sequenced material: blood. The clonotype originates from a female donor with papillary thyroid cancer or a benign thyroid nodule (not recorded which). Some clones in this sample may be carry-over from other donors' samples. The CDR3 coding sequence is TGTGCCAGCAGCCCCCGGACAGGGGCGTCGAACACTGAAGCTTTCTTT. The encoded protein is CASSPRTGASNTEAFF.